Listed below are T cell receptor beta chains from one sample, sequenced in a study of post-analysis software for immune sequencing data. TCRdb recomputed calls from the PCR reads with MiXCR, one row per CDR3 protein. This table has hundreds of thousands of distinct CDR3 sequences, 55% to 60% appearing once. Sequenced: blood. Receptors were obtained from a girl aged 2 to 9 with multiple sclerosis. The CDR3 runs from the conserved cysteine through the conserved F or W. A D gene is named only where the DNA matches it firmly. Expanded clones get a size class; other rows say once, few or many, or leave the size out.

TRBV4-1,once,TRBJ2-5,NA,CASSPTQTASDTQYF,TGCGCCAGCAGCCCCACTCAGACAGCATCGGACACTCAGTACTTC
TRBV7-2,NA,TRBJ2-1,TRBD2,CASSPLAGGLFYEQFF,TGTGCCAGCAGTCCTCTAGCGGGAGGCCTATTCTATGAGCAGTTCTTC
TRBV5-1,NA,TRBJ2-7,TRBD1,CASSTMQGARREQYF,TGCGCCAGCAGTACCATGCAGGGGGCGCGTCGCGAGCAGTACTTC
TRBV29-1,NA,TRBJ2-5,NA,CSVAHLQETQYF,TGCAGCGTAGCCCACTTACAAGAGACCCAGTACTTC
TRBV4-1,many,TRBJ2-7,TRBD2,CASSPERERREQYF,TGCGCCAGCAGCCCTGAGCGGGAGCGGCGCGAGCAGTACTTC
TRBV7-2,NA,TRBJ2-7,NA,CASSLERRGEQYF,TGTGCCAGCAGCTTAGAACGCAGGGGCGAGCAGTACTTC
TRBV3-1,few,TRBJ2-7,TRBD2,CASSQDRALAGSYEQYF,TGTGCCAGCAGCCAAGATCGAGCGCTAGCGGGATCCTACGAGCAGTACTTC
TRBV7-9,NA,TRBJ1-1,NA,CASRKENTEAFF,TGTGCCAGCAGGAAGGAGAACACTGAAGCTTTCTTT
TRBV5-1,NA,TRBJ2-1,NA,CASSLTGLDYVAYNEQFF,TGCGCCAGCAGCCTGACAGGGTTGGACTACGTAGCCTACAATGAGCAGTTCTTC
TRBV6-5,NA,TRBJ2-1,TRBD2,CASSYPTSGKSNSYNEQFF,TGTGCCAGCAGTTACCCGACCAGCGGGAAGTCGAATTCCTACAATGAGCAGTTCTTC
TRBV2,NA,TRBJ2-4,NA,CASSLWVPSAKNIQYF,TGTGCCAGCAGCCTCTGGGTCCCGTCGGCCAAAAACATTCAGTACTTC
TRBV15,few,TRBJ2-3,NA,CATSRVTGATDTQYF,TGTGCCACCAGCAGAGTTACGGGGGCCACAGATACGCAGTATTTT
TRBV15,NA,TRBJ1-3,NA,CATSRPVGAGNTIYF,TGTGCCACCAGCAGACCCGTCGGAGCTGGAAACACCATATATTTT
TRBV20-1,NA,TRBJ1-5,NA,CSACPVQASVQPQHF,TGCAGTGCTTGCCCCGTACAAGCTTCTGTTCAGCCCCAGCATTTT
TRBV29-1,NA,TRBJ2-6,NA,CSVLSEANVLTF,TGCAGCGTGCTCTCGGAGGCCAACGTCCTGACTTTC
TRBV25-1,NA,TRBJ1-2,NA,CASSEWGERGYTF,TGTGCCAGCAGTGAATGGGGGGAGCGAGGCTACACCTTC
TRBV7-2,NA,TRBJ2-5,TRBD2,CASSLPPSGGEGETQYF,TGTGCCAGCAGCTTACCCCCTAGCGGGGGGGAGGGAGAGACCCAGTACTTC
TRBV9,NA,TRBJ2-7,NA,CGTEGEAPYEQYF,TGTGGCACCGAGGGGGAGGCACCCTACGAGCAGTACTTC
TRBV20-1,few,TRBJ2-3,TRBD2,CSARYSGGAGNADTQYF,TGCAGTGCTAGATATAGCGGGGGGGCTGGAAACGCAGATACGCAGTATTTT
TRBV19,NA,TRBJ2-7,NA,CASADSYEQYF,TGTGCCAGTGCCGACTCCTACGAGCAGTACTTC
TRBV5-1,NA,TRBJ1-4,NA,CASNPVVSGGGLKLFF,TGCGCCAGCAACCCAGTCGTCAGTGGGGGCGGCTTAAAACTGTTTTTT
TRBV12-3/TRBV12-4,NA,TRBJ2-1,TRBD2,CASRPGPVAGAYNEQVF,TGTGCCAGCAGGCCGGGCCCGGTAGCGGGAGCTTACAATGAGCAGGTCTTC
TRBV2,NA,TRBJ2-3,NA,CARAVGDTQYF,TGTGCCAGGGCGGTGGGAGATACGCAGTATTTT
TRBV29-1,few,TRBJ2-1,NA,CSGGPTTRSYNEQFF,TGCAGCGGCGGCCCGACTACCCGCTCCTACAATGAGCAGTTCTTC
TRBV3-1,NA,TRBJ2-5,NA,CASSPSGVETQYF,TGTGCCAGCAGTCCAAGTGGGGTCGAGACCCAGTACTTC
TRBV29-1,NA,TRBJ1-5,NA,CSVERQPHQPQHF,TGCAGCGTTGAGAGGCAGCCTCATCAGCCCCAGCATTTT
TRBV4-1,few,TRBJ2-4,TRBD1,CASSQPLRGRKNIQYF,TGCGCCAGCAGCCAACCCCTCAGGGGGCGCAAAAACATTCAGTACTTC
TRBV7-8,NA,TRBJ2-6,NA,CASSLAPSAGVVTGTNVLTF,TGTGCCAGCAGCTTAGCCCCCTCCGCAGGGGTGGTAACTGGGACCAACGTCCTGACTTTC
TRBV7-3,few,TRBJ2-3,NA,CASSLDPFTDTQYF,TGTGCCAGCAGCTTAGACCCCTTCACAGATACGCAGTATTTT
TRBV4-2,few,TRBJ2-1,TRBD2,CASSHRGRASEQFF,TGTGCCAGCAGCCATCGCGGGAGGGCAAGTGAGCAGTTCTTC
TRBV5-1,NA,TRBJ1-2,NA,CASSSSRDIPNYGYTF,TGCGCCAGCAGCTCCTCCCGGGACATCCCTAACTATGGCTACACCTTC
TRBV20-1,NA,TRBJ2-3,NA,CSGRGPSTDTQYF,TGCAGTGGACGGGGGCCCAGCACAGATACGCAGTATTTT
TRBV20-1,NA,TRBJ2-5,TRBD2,CSARDRSSGPKETQYF,TGCAGTGCTAGAGATCGTTCTAGCGGCCCAAAAGAGACCCAGTACTTC
TRBV6-5,NA,TRBJ1-1,NA,CASSTPGEGRNTEAFF,TGTGCCAGCAGTACCCCGGGTGAGGGAAGAAACACTGAAGCTTTCTTT
TRBV3-1,NA,TRBJ2-1,NA,CASNQATDNEQFF,TGTGCCAGCAATCAGGCGACGGACAATGAGCAGTTCTTC
TRBV6-1,NA,TRBJ2-3,NA,CASTLRAGFTDTQYF,TGTGCCAGCACCCTAAGGGCGGGGTTCACAGATACGCAGTATTTT
TRBV6-1,NA,TRBJ2-3,TRBD2,CASSAGILAGSTDTQYF,TGTGCCAGCAGTGCGGGGATATTAGCGGGGAGCACAGATACGCAGTATTTT
TRBV6-6,NA,TRBJ1-6,NA,CASSYSTLADSPLHF,TGTGCCAGCAGTTACTCGACCTTGGCGGATTCACCCCTCCACTTT
TRBV7-9,few,TRBJ2-4,NA,CASSPGEDNIQYF,TGTGCCAGCAGCCCGGGCGAGGACAACATTCAGTACTTC
TRBV30,NA,TRBJ2-7,NA,CAWVGLGQYEQYF,TGTGCCTGGGTCGGATTGGGACAATACGAGCAGTACTTC
TRBV29-1,NA,TRBJ2-5,TRBD1,CSVEPVDRVGETQYF,TGCAGCGTTGAACCTGTCGACAGGGTCGGGGAGACCCAGTACTTC
TRBV6-2/TRBV6-3,NA,TRBJ2-1,TRBD2,CASRSGLAGGDEQFF,TGTGCCAGCAGATCGGGACTAGCGGGAGGCGATGAGCAGTTCTTC
TRBV4-2,NA,TRBJ2-1,NA,CASSQQRSSYNEQFF,TGTGCCAGCAGCCAGCAGCGGAGCTCCTACAATGAGCAGTTCTTC
TRBV7-9,NA,TRBJ2-3,TRBD2,CASSLDGGAANTQYF,TGTGCCAGCAGCTTAGACGGGGGGGCCGCGAATACGCAGTATTTT
TRBV6-5,NA,TRBJ1-2,TRBD1,CASSSAGGQGYTF,TGTGCCAGCAGTTCCGCAGGGGGTCAGGGCTACACCTTC
TRBV7-9,NA,TRBJ2-3,NA,CASSLAVRGSIDTQYF,TGTGCCAGCAGCTTAGCGGTCCGGGGGTCGATAGATACGCAGTATTTT
TRBV6-5,NA,TRBJ2-1,TRBD2,CASSPLGLAGLAEQFF,TGTGCCAGCAGTCCCCTAGGACTAGCGGGATTAGCTGAGCAGTTCTTC
TRBV5-1,few,TRBJ2-5,TRBD1,CASSWRTGGETQYF,TGCGCCAGCAGTTGGAGGACAGGGGGGGAGACCCAGTACTTC
TRBV11-3,NA,TRBJ2-1,NA,CASSSLGGSEQFF,TGTGCCAGCAGCTCCCTCGGGGGCAGTGAGCAGTTCTTC
TRBV6-5,NA,TRBJ1-6,NA,CASSYSTGPTSPLHF,TGTGCTAGCAGTTACTCGACGGGGCCCACTTCACCCCTCCACTTT
TRBV5-1,NA,TRBJ2-1,NA,CASSLDFDNEQFF,TGCGCCAGCAGCCTGGACTTCGACAATGAGCAGTTCTTC